Below, 5 T cell receptor beta chains from the same sample are listed, as sequenced in a study of OX40 agonist ivuxolimab in advanced cancers. The repertoire was sequenced with immunoSEQ multiplex PCR; TCRdb's copy has only in-frame clones and lacks some. Of fewer than 100,000 clones listed, 84% are singletons. The sample in question was CD4+ or CD8+ T cells sorted from blood, obtained in a trial of the OX40 agonist ivuxolimab. These TCRs come from an adult with an advanced solid tumor such as melanoma, head and neck, liver or kidney cancer.

The rearrangement joins TRBV28 to TRBJ2-2; D remains ambiguous. The CDR3 loop spans 13 amino acids. V lost 4 bases and J 2 bases, leaving 5 bases between the germline ends. Germline CDR1 and CDR2: MDHEN and SYDVKM. The chain's CDR3 is CASSSPNTGELFF. Written as DNA, the CDR3 is TGTGCCAGCAGTTCCCCCAACACCGGGGAGCTGTTTTTT.

This clone was seen more than once but under ten times. This rearrangement joins TRBV30 to TRBJ1-2; D gene ambiguous. This CDR3 comprises 12 residues. Germline assignment: CDR1 GTSNPN and CDR2 SVGIG (reference sequence). V was trimmed by 2 bases and J by 7 bases, leaving 11 bases between them. The CDR3: CAWSHLGLGYTF. In DNA form, the CDR3 reads TGTGCCTGGAGTCATTTGGGCCTTGGCTACACCTTC.

The sample holds one count of this clone. The chain's CDR3 is CASSWTRDLLSGEQFF. For the CDR3, the DNA is TGTGCCAGCAGCTGGACCCGGGACCTGCTTAGTGGTGAGCAGTTCTTC. This rearrangement joins TRBV9 to TRBJ2-1, with D perhaps given as TRBD1 or TRBD2 (5 bases each). The CDR3 contains 16 residues. In germline, CDR1 is SGDLS, CDR2 YYNGEE. The V gene lost 4 bases and the J gene lost 9 bases, with 23 bases spanning the gap.

The V call is TRBV30, the J call TRBJ2-3; weak D call: TRBD1 (6 bases). V lost 3 bases to trimming and J lost 4 bases, with 17 bases between them. CDR3 size: 15 residues. Germline CDR1 reads GTSNPN; CDR2 reads SVGIG (reference sequence). The CDR3 sequence is CAWRRGSRGADTQYF. CDR3 coding DNA: TGTGCCTGGAGGAGGGGTAGCAGGGGTGCAGATACGCAGTATTTT.

The gene calls are TRBV7-2 and TRBJ2-5; 8 bases line up with TRBD2. After removal of 6 bases from V and 5 bases from J, the junction contained 5 bases not matched to a gene. This CDR3 has 13 residues. Per germline, CDR1 SGHTA and CDR2 FQGNSA. The CDR3 nucleotides read TGTGCCAGCAGGCCATCTAGCGGGGAGACCCAGTACTTC. Its translation: CASRPSSGETQYF.